A selection of T cell receptor beta chains follows, all from one sample in a study of blood T cell repertoires in COVID-19. Method: immunoSEQ multiplex PCR; TCRdb's copy keeps in-frame clones and lacks some. The data show about 230,000 clones, with roughly 85% seen just once and around 2.6% held by the top ten. The sequenced sample was peripheral blood. The receptors derive from a woman between 65 and 79 years old with active or convalescent COVID-19. CDR3s include the opening cysteine and the closing phenylalanine or tryptophan. The D gene is left open where the match is weak. Size values are once, few and many counts, or a class for expanded clones, and some rows have none.

d_gene | j_gene | abundance | v_gene | CDR3nt | CDR3aa
NA | TRBJ1-6 | NA | TRBV3-1/TRBV3-2 | TGTGCCAGCAGCCCCTTACAGGGCCCCAATTCACCCCTCCACTTT | CASSPLQGPNSPLHF
TRBD2 | TRBJ2-7 | few | TRBV29-1 | TGCAGCGTTCTGGGGGGGAATCAGTACGAGCAGTACTTC | CSVLGGNQYEQYF
NA | TRBJ2-3 | NA | TRBV13 | TGTGCCAGCAGCTTATCACGCGGGGAGAGCACAGATACGCAGTATTTT | CASSLSRGESTDTQYF
TRBD2 | TRBJ2-1 | NA | TRBV3-1/TRBV3-2 | TGTGCCAGCAGCACCTCAGCGGGGAAATACAATGAGCAGTTCTTC | CASSTSAGKYNEQFF
NA | TRBJ1-6 | few | TRBV30 | TGTGCCTGGGCAAGGGACGGGGGAAGTTCACCCCTCCACTTT | CAWARDGGSSPLHF
NA | TRBJ1-6 | NA | TRBV18 | TGTGCCAGCTCAGAATACGAAGGGGGGGACCATTCACCCCTCCACTTT | CASSEYEGGDHSPLHF
NA | TRBJ2-7 | NA | TRBV28 | TGTGCCACACAACCGGGACACAGCTACGAGCAGTACTTC | CATQPGHSYEQYF
TRBD1 | TRBJ1-2 | NA | TRBV5-1 | TGCGCCAGCAGCTTGAACAGGGGGCGAGAGAACTATGGCTACACCTTC | CASSLNRGRENYGYTF
NA | TRBJ2-2 | once | TRBV2 | TGTGCCAGCGTTGAGGAGAGCGACGGGGAGCTGTTTTTT | CASVEESDGELFF
TRBD2 | TRBJ2-5 | NA | TRBV4-3 | TGCGCCAGCAGCCAAGTAGGAACTAGCGGGACCCAGTACTTC | CASSQVGTSGTQYF
NA | TRBJ2-7 | NA | TRBV11-3 | TGTGCCAGCAGCTTAGGACAGCTCTACGAGCAGTACTTC | CASSLGQLYEQYF
NA | TRBJ1-2 | NA | TRBV28 | TGTGCCAGCAGTTTTAGGACCGCTTCGGGGGGCTACACCTTC | CASSFRTASGGYTF
TRBD1 | TRBJ2-2 | NA | TRBV3-1/TRBV3-2 | TGTGCCAGCAGCCACGAAGTCCGGGACAGGGGGGTAAGTGCCGGGGAGCTGTTTTTT | CASSHEVRDRGVSAGELFF
TRBD1 | TRBJ2-7 | NA | TRBV5-1 | TGCGCCAGCGGGACAGGGAGCTCCTACGAGCAGTACTTC | CASGTGSSYEQYF
NA | TRBJ2-1 | NA | TRBV24-1 | TGTGCCACCAGTGACCCTCTGGGAGTAAGGTTCTTC | CATSDPLGVRFF
TRBD1 | TRBJ1-2 | NA | TRBV6-2/TRBV6-3 | TGTGCCAGCAGCTATCACCCACAGGGGGGCTATGGCTACACCTTC | CASSYHPQGGYGYTF
TRBD2 | TRBJ2-5 | NA | TRBV20-1 | TGCAGTGCTAGTCCCCCCTGGGGAGCGGGGGCCCAAGAGACCCAGTACTTC | CSASPPWGAGAQETQYF
TRBD2 | TRBJ2-1 | NA | TRBV3-1/TRBV3-2 | TGTGCCAGCAGCCAATCTAGCGGTTCCTACAATGAGCAGTTCTTC | CASSQSSGSYNEQFF
TRBD2 | TRBJ2-5 | NA | TRBV7-7 | TGTGCTAGCAGCCAAAGCGGGAGCCAAGAGACCCAGTACTTC | CASSQSGSQETQYF
TRBD2 | TRBJ2-7 | NA | TRBV3-1/TRBV3-2 | TGTGCCAGCAGCCAAGGACTAGCGGGAGGGACCTACGAGCAGTACTTC | CASSQGLAGGTYEQYF
TRBD2 | TRBJ2-3 | NA | TRBV28 | TGTGCCAGACCCCTCCTGGCGGGAGAATGCACAGATACGCAGTATTTT | CARPLLAGECTDTQYF
TRBD1 | TRBJ2-7 | NA | TRBV6-5 | TGTGCCAGCAGCCGGACAGGGGTCTCCTACGAGCAGTACTTC | CASSRTGVSYEQYF
TRBD2 | TRBJ2-1 | NA | TRBV18 | TGTGCCAGCTCGCTGCTTCTCGGGGGGGCCAATGAGCAGTTCTTC | CASSLLLGGANEQFF
TRBD1 | TRBJ1-6 | NA | TRBV10-2 | TGCGCCAGCCGGACAGGGCCGGGGGTAGGGGATTCACCCCTCCACTTT | CASRTGPGVGDSPLHF
TRBD1 | TRBJ1-3 | few | TRBV9 | TGTGCCAGCAGCCCACGGACAGGGGAATCTGGAAACACCATATATTTT | CASSPRTGESGNTIYF
NA | TRBJ2-7 | NA | TRBV5-1 | TGCGCCAGCGCGGAACAGGGTACCTCCTACGAGCAGTACTTC | CASAEQGTSYEQYF
NA | TRBJ1-1 | few | TRBV10-1 | TGCGCCAGCAGTGAGTCAGAGCCCCTTGGAGCTTTCTTT | CASSESEPLGAFF
NA | TRBJ1-4 | NA | TRBV4-2 | TGTGCCAGCAGCCAAGATCTCCCGGGACAAGGCTCTGAAAAACTGTTTTTT | CASSQDLPGQGSEKLFF
NA | TRBJ1-5 | NA | TRBV4-2 | TGTGCCAGCAGCCAAGATACGGGTCCCCAAGCCCAGCATTTT | CASSQDTGPQAQHF